The 30 T cell receptor beta chains reported below all come from one sample, sequenced in a study of identical twins. In TCRdb, the 5' RACE reads were re-called with MiXCR into one record per CDR3 protein. Counted here are hundreds of thousands of distinct CDR3 sequences, 8.6% occurring once; the ten biggest clones make up more than 0.75%. The sample was also linked to a second study, of yellow fever vaccine responses in identical twins.

Specimen: PBMCs. All receptors come from a woman aged 18-35 years in good health.

This clonotype has just a few counts. The chain uses TRBV9 and TRBJ2-1; D call uncertain. There are 15 residues in the CDR3. Germline CDR1 reads SGDLS; CDR2 reads YYNGEE. V gave up 0 bases and J gave up 0 bases, with 7 bases separating them. CDR3 coding DNA: TGTGCCAGCAGCGTAGCCTCTAGCTCCTACAATGAGCAGTTCTTC. It translates to CASSVASSSYNEQFF.

The chain couples TRBV4-2 to TRBJ1-4; D gene uncertain. CDR3 length: 12 residues. Trimming cost V 1 base and J 8 bases, with 5 bases left between them. Germline CDR1 LGHNA, CDR2 YNFKEQ. Written as DNA, the CDR3 is TGTGCCAGCAGCCAAGCGAAGGAAAAACTGTTTTTT. Translation: CASSQAKEKLFF.

The rearrangement uses TRBV11-2 and TRBJ2-2; D unresolved. CDR1 is SGHAT and CDR2 is FQNNGV in the germline V gene. The CDR3 sequence is 15 residues long. The V gene lost 5 bases and the J gene lost 3 bases, with 13 bases spanning the gap. CDR3 sequence: CASSDISNHTGELFF. DNA for the CDR3: TGTGCCAGCAGCGATATATCAAACCACACCGGGGAGCTGTTTTTT.

There are a few counts of this clonotype. This sequence joins TRBV10-3 and TRBJ2-5, with 9 nucleotides matching TRBD1. This CDR3 is 16 amino acids long. Germline CDR1 and CDR2: ENHRY and SYGVKD. With 7 bases clipped from V and 5 bases from J, the junction kept 14 bases outside the gene matches. The CDR3 loop is CAINNVGDRVGETQYF. CDR3 bases: TGTGCCATCAATAACGTGGGGGACAGGGTAGGGGAGACCCAGTACTTC.

This clonotype appeared a few times. This sequence joins TRBV6-1 and TRBJ1-1, with unresolved D. V dropped 5 bases and J dropped 5 bases, with 9 bases sitting between them. The CDR3 is 12 amino acids. The germline V gene has CDR1 MNHNS and CDR2 SASEGT. DNA of the CDR3: TGTGCCAGCAGTATGGGGTGGACTGAAGCTTTCTTT. Translated, it gives CASSMGWTEAFF.

The CDR3 DNA follows: TGTGCCACCAGCAGAGTGGCGAGGGAAGCTCAGCCCCAGCATTTT. It specifies CATSRVAREAQPQHF. V gene TRBV15 combines with J gene TRBJ1-5; D not certain. The germline CDR1 and CDR2 sequences are LNHNV and YYDKDF (reference sequence). The CDR3 has 15 amino acids. The germline V and J ends were trimmed by 1 base and 6 bases, with 13 bases remaining between them.

This clonotype was seen ten or more times. The rearrangement links TRBV20-1 to TRBJ2-5, with TRBD2 matching over 11 bases. The CDR3 length is 16 residues. Germline V lookup: CDR1 DFQATT, CDR2 SNEGSKA (reference sequence). The J segment lost 6 bases and the V segment lost 0 bases, leaving 9 bases of the junction unmatched. CDR3 nucleotides: TGCAGTGCTAGAGAACATCGGACTAGCGGGCTCCAGACCCAGTACTTC. This encodes CSAREHRTSGLQTQYF.

This clonotype was detected many times. The chain uses TRBV5-1 and TRBJ2-5; D possibly corresponds to TRBD2 (6 bases). Germline V gives CDR1 SGHRS, CDR2 YFSETQ. Trimming pared 2 bases from V and 4 bases from J, leaving 12 bases between. The length of the CDR3 is 14 residues. The CDR3 DNA reads TGCGCCAGCAGCTTAGGCGGGAACGGAGAGACCCAGTACTTC. Its translation: CASSLGGNGETQYF.

This clonotype was detected ten times or more. The genes are TRBV5-5 and TRBJ2-2; D is unclear. The V gene's germline CDR1 is SGHKS and CDR2 YYEKEE (reference sequence). The CDR3 is 15 residues long. The V and J ends lost 1 base and 1 base respectively, with 8 bases between them. Written as DNA, the CDR3 is TGTGCCAGCAGCTTGAGCCCAGGGAACACCGGGGAGCTGTTTTTT. This codes for CASSLSPGNTGELFF.

Many counts were recorded for this clonotype. The chain uses TRBV6-1 and TRBJ2-3; D not resolved. The length of the CDR3 is 15 residues. CDR1 MNHNS and CDR2 SASEGT come from the germline V gene. Deletions cut 2 bases from V and 4 bases from J, with 13 bases between. The CDR3 loop reads CASSETSGGSDTQYF. In nucleotides, the CDR3 is TGTGCCAGCAGTGAAACCTCGGGCGGTTCAGATACGCAGTATTTT.

The chain links TRBV18 to TRBJ1-2, with D unresolved. CDR3 length: 13 residues. Germline V gene lookup returns CDR1 KGHSH and CDR2 LQKENI. Trimming took off 0 bases at V and 5 bases at J, with 7 bases between the two ends. The CDR3 DNA reads as TGTGCCAGCTCACCACCGGGCGGATATGGCTACACCTTC. It is translated as CASSPPGGYGYTF.

This clonotype was seen a handful of times. The chain uses TRBV27 and TRBJ1-6, with unresolved D. V was shortened by 5 bases and J by 9 bases, with 14 bases between the two germline ends. Germline loops: CDR1 MNHEY, CDR2 SMNVEV (reference sequence). CDR3 length: 14 amino acids. The CDR3 DNA reads TGTGCCAGCAGTCCGGACGGCCTGGGTTCACCCCTCCACTTT. Protein sequence: CASSPDGLGSPLHF.

The chain has TRBV5-1 and TRBJ2-5; D unresolved. This CDR3 has 13 amino acids. V was trimmed by 3 bases and J by 3 bases, leaving 9 bases between them. From germline, CDR1 is SGHRS and CDR2 YFSETQ. The CDR3 here is CASSSLVEETQYF. CDR3 bases: TGCGCCAGCAGCTCCTTAGTTGAAGAGACCCAGTACTTC.

This clonotype was counted a few times. This sequence joins TRBV7-8 and TRBJ1-6; D uncertain. Trimming removed 1 base from V and 5 bases from J, with 6 bases in between. Looked up from germline, CDR1 is SGHVS and CDR2 is FQNEAQ. The CDR3 runs 14 residues. The CDR3 spells CASSLGPNNSPLHF. The DNA for the CDR3 is TGTGCCAGCAGCTTAGGTCCGAATAATTCACCCCTCCACTTT.

This clonotype was counted many times. This sequence joins TRBV4-1 and TRBJ2-1; TRBD2 aligns across 12 bases. In germline, CDR1 is MGHRA, CDR2 YSYEKL. The CDR3 runs to 15 residues. V trimming: 5 bases; J trimming: 8 bases; junction bases outside the gene matches: 7. DNA of the CDR3: TGCGCCAGCAGCAACAGACTAGCGGGAGTTTATGAGCAGTTCTTC. Translation: CASSNRLAGVYEQFF.

This clonotype was detected ten times or more. The chain combines TRBV12-3 or TRBV12-4 with TRBJ1-5; D is unclear. Trimming cost V 3 bases and J 7 bases, with 13 bases left between them. The CDR3 spans 14 residues. This CDR3 reads CASSFFWDKQPQHF. For the CDR3, the DNA is TGTGCCAGCAGTTTCTTTTGGGATAAACAGCCCCAGCATTTT.

The chain carries TRBV18 and TRBJ2-1; 12 bases are shared with TRBD2. CDR3 length: 14 amino acids. Germline V gene sequence: CDR1 KGHSH, CDR2 LQKENI. The junction had 4 bases not matched to a gene; V was cut back by 4 bases and J by 9 bases. This CDR3 reads CASSLTSGRGEQFF. The CDR3 DNA sequence: TGTGCCAGCTCACTGACTAGCGGGAGAGGTGAGCAGTTCTTC.

The rearrangement links TRBV28 to TRBJ2-7; 10 bases fit TRBD1. The length of the CDR3 is 13 residues. With V trimmed by 7 bases and J by 5 bases, 5 bases remained unmatched. The germline CDR1 and CDR2 sequences are MDHEN and SYDVKM. CDR3 loop: CASNRGQGNEQYF. The CDR3 DNA sequence: TGTGCCAGCAATCGGGGACAGGGGAACGAGCAGTACTTC. The variable domain in full, with the rest retrieved from reference TRBV28 and TRBJ2-7, is DVKVTQSSRYLVKRTGEKVFLECVQDMDHENMFWYRQDPGLGLRLIYFSYDVKMKEKGDIPEGYSVSREKKERFSLILESASTNQTSMYLCASNRGQGNEQYFGPGTRLTVT.

The J gene is TRBJ1-6, the V gene TRBV20-1, with a weak D call TRBD1 (5 bases). Germline CDR1 and CDR2: DFQATT and SNEGSKA (reference sequence). The CDR3 is made up of 15 amino acids. Trimming took off 3 bases at V and 10 bases at J, with 19 bases between the two ends. The CDR3 DNA reads TGCAGTGCTAGTAGGCAGGGTCTCGTTAGCTCACCCCTCCACTTT. Translating it yields CSASRQGLVSSPLHF.

The chain is built from TRBV20-1 and TRBJ2-7; perhaps TRBD1 as D (5 bases). The CDR3 is 12 amino acids. V lost 5 bases to trimming and J lost 3 bases, with 11 bases between them. CDR1 and CDR2 (germline): DFQATT, SNEGSKA (reference sequence). The CDR3 DNA follows: TGCAGTGCTGAAGACAGAAGCTACGAGCAGTACTTC. This sequence encodes CSAEDRSYEQYF.

This chain connects TRBV6-2 or TRBV6-3 to TRBJ2-2; tentative D call: TRBD1 (5 bases). CDR3 length: 15 amino acids. CDR1 MNHEY and CDR2 SVGEGT come from the germline V gene. Trimming left V 8 bases short and J 7 bases short, with 20 bases between. CDR3: CASGDQTQGVGELFF. For the CDR3, the DNA is TGTGCCAGCGGCGACCAAACTCAGGGCGTCGGGGAGCTGTTTTTT.

This clonotype was counted many times. This chain connects TRBV20-1 to TRBJ2-7; tentatively, D is TRBD1 (5 bases). The V and J ends lost 0 bases and 5 bases respectively, with 17 bases between them. Germline values: CDR1 DFQATT, CDR2 SNEGSKA (reference sequence). The CDR3 contains 15 residues. DNA for the CDR3: TGCAGTGCTAGAGATCCCGGCAGGGTAAGGGACGAGCAGTACTTC. As protein: CSARDPGRVRDEQYF.

This clonotype has a handful of counts. The CDR3 DNA reads TGCAGTGCAACCGGGACTTCTTACAATGAGCAGTTCTTC. This translates into CSATGTSYNEQFF. This chain links TRBV20-1 with TRBJ2-1; a weak D match, TRBD2 (6 bases). Germline-derived CDR1 and CDR2 are DFQATT and SNEGSKA (reference sequence). Deletions cut 6 bases from V and 4 bases from J, with 13 bases between. The CDR3 contains 13 residues.

This clonotype was seen ten or more times. The chain joins TRBV29-1 to TRBJ1-2, with 7 bases identical to TRBD1. Per germline, CDR1 SQVTM and CDR2 ANQGSEA. V shed 6 bases, J shed 5 bases, and the junction held 18 bases outside the gene matches. The CDR3 sequence is 16 residues long. The CDR3 loop reads CSVDPTGTAFPYGYTF. In DNA form, the CDR3 reads TGCAGCGTGGATCCTACCGGGACAGCCTTTCCTTATGGCTACACCTTC.

V and J are TRBV7-3 and TRBJ2-1; 9 bases line up with TRBD1. V lost 5 bases to trimming and J lost 0 bases; unmatched junction nucleotides: 5. The germline V gene encodes CDR1 SGHTA and CDR2 FQGTGA. This CDR3 has 16 amino acids. This CDR3 reads CASSTTGGPSYNEQFF. Written as DNA, the CDR3 is TGTGCCAGCAGCACAACAGGGGGCCCCTCCTACAATGAGCAGTTCTTC.

The chain couples TRBV19 to TRBJ1-1; 8 positions agree with TRBD1. Germline CDR1 LNHDA, CDR2 SQIVND (reference sequence). The CDR3 contains 15 residues. V gave up 4 bases and J gave up 2 bases; unmatched junction bases: 6. The CDR3 region is CASSTTGGRNTEAFF. The CDR3 nucleotides are TGTGCCAGTAGTACAACAGGGGGGAGAAACACTGAAGCTTTCTTT.

A word on this clonotype: A much larger clone is a single base away; this may be a read error. This sequence joins TRBV25-1 and TRBJ2-2; TRBD1 matches at 8 bases. From germline, CDR1 is MGHDK and CDR2 SYGVNS. The CDR3 extends over 15 amino acids. V shed 2 bases and J 5 bases; nucleotides not matched to a gene: 4. In nucleotides, the CDR3 is TGTGCCAGCAGTGAAGAGACAGGGGTAACCGGGGAGCTGTTTTTT. This codes for CASSEETGVTGELFF.

This clonotype was picked up a small number of times. V usage is TRBV28 and J usage is TRBJ2-7; 9 bases align to TRBD2. J gave up 3 bases and V 5 bases, and 11 bases lay outside the gene matches. The CDR3 consists of 16 residues. CDR1 and CDR2 (germline): MDHEN, SYDVKM. The CDR3 sequence: CASSQLGLAGLYEQYF. As DNA, the CDR3 is TGTGCCAGCAGTCAATTGGGTCTAGCGGGACTCTACGAGCAGTACTTC.

The chain employs TRBV9 and TRBJ1-1, with D unclear. CDR3 size: 14 residues. Between the trimmed V and J ends, which lost 2 bases and 4 bases, there was a span of 12 bases. Per the germline V gene, CDR1 is SGDLS and CDR2 is YYNGEE. CDR3 residues: CASSVEGVSTEAFF. The CDR3 nucleotides read TGTGCCAGCAGCGTCGAAGGTGTTTCCACTGAAGCTTTCTTT. The full variable domain, in which reference TRBV9 and TRBJ1-1 provide the parts outside the CDR3, is DSGVTQTPKHLITATGQRVTLRCSPRSGDLSVYWYQQSLDQGLQFLIQYYNGEERAKGNILERFSAQQFPDLHSELNLSSLELGDSALYFCASSVEGVSTEAFFGQGTRLTVV.

This clonotype was observed a handful of times. The chain links TRBV20-1 to TRBJ2-3; the match to TRBD2 covers 7 bases. Losses at the gene ends were 5 bases for V and 6 bases for J; bases not matched to a gene: 5. CDR1 and CDR2 from the germline V gene are DFQATT and SNEGSKA (reference sequence). The CDR3 covers 12 residues. The CDR3 DNA follows: TGCAGTGCTCGCCTAGCGGTGGATACGCAGTATTTT. Translating gives CSARLAVDTQYF.